This is a list of T cell receptor beta chains from one sample in a study of OX40 agonist ivuxolimab in advanced cancers. The repertoire was sequenced with immunoSEQ multiplex PCR; TCRdb's copy has only in-frame clones and lacks some. The sample yields tens of thousands of clones, 80% to 90% seen once. The specimen was CD4+ or CD8+ T cells sorted from blood, collected in a trial of the OX40 agonist ivuxolimab. Source of these receptors: an adult with an advanced solid tumor such as melanoma, head and neck, liver or kidney cancer. The CDR3 runs from the conserved cysteine through the conserved F or W. Fields, in order: clone size, D gene, J gene, V gene, CDR3 DNA, CDR3 protein. D genes are given only for firm matches. Some rows have no size entry. The others give once, few or many, or a class for an expanded clone.

size: .
D: .
J: TRBJ2-6
V: TRBV7-7
DNA: TGTGCCAGCAGCTCTACGCCAGTGCCACAAAGTCGGGCCAACGTCCTGACTTTC
CDR3: CASSSTPVPQSRANVLTF

size: .
D: TRBD1
J: TRBJ1-2
V: TRBV7-3
DNA: TGTGCCAGCAGCCCGCGGTCAGGGGGCGCCTATGGCTACACCTTC
CDR3: CASSPRSGGAYGYTF

size: .
D: TRBD2
J: TRBJ2-7
V: TRBV28
DNA: TGTGCCATCGGACTAGCGGGAGGGCCCTCCTACGAGCAGTACTTC
CDR3: CAIGLAGGPSYEQYF

size: .
D: .
J: TRBJ1-2
V: TRBV5-5
DNA: TGTGCCAGCAGCTTGAGTACAGGCAACTATGGCTACACCTTC
CDR3: CASSLSTGNYGYTF

size: .
D: TRBD1
J: TRBJ2-1
V: TRBV19
DNA: TGTGCCAGTAGTAGTGGGACAGGCCGCTACAATGAGCAGTTCTTC
CDR3: CASSSGTGRYNEQFF

size: few
D: .
J: TRBJ1-5
V: TRBV4-2
DNA: TGTGCCAGCAGCCAGGGACCCGGGGAATCCCAGCATTTT
CDR3: CASSQGPGESQHF

size: once
D: .
J: TRBJ1-2
V: TRBV6-7
DNA: TGTGCCAGCAGTTACTCGAATTTCAGGGAAGTTGGGGGCTACACCTTC
CDR3: CASSYSNFREVGGYTF

size: once
D: .
J: TRBJ1-3
V: TRBV7-8
DNA: TGTGCCAGCAGTCAAACAGGATCCCCTGGAAACACCATATATTTT
CDR3: CASSQTGSPGNTIYF

size: once
D: TRBD1
J: TRBJ1-5
V: TRBV19
DNA: TGTGCCAGTAAACCTGGGGGGACAGAATATCAGCCCCAGCATTTT
CDR3: CASKPGGTEYQPQHF

size: .
D: TRBD2
J: TRBJ2-5
V: TRBV27
DNA: TGTGCCAGCAGTTTGACTAGCCCGCAAGAGACCCAGTACTTC
CDR3: CASSLTSPQETQYF

size: .
D: TRBD2
J: TRBJ2-5
V: TRBV5-1
DNA: TGCGCCAGCAGCTTGGGTAGCGGGAACCAAGAGACCCAGTACTTC
CDR3: CASSLGSGNQETQYF

size: .
D: TRBD2
J: TRBJ2-1
V: TRBV27
DNA: TGTGCCAGCAGTTTAAAGGCGGGGGGTTCCTACAATGAGCAGTTCTTC
CDR3: CASSLKAGGSYNEQFF

size: .
D: TRBD2
J: TRBJ2-2
V: TRBV11-3
DNA: TGTGCCAGCAGCTTACTAGCGGGAGCCGGGGAGCTGTTTTTT
CDR3: CASSLLAGAGELFF

size: .
D: TRBD2
J: TRBJ2-1
V: TRBV6-1
DNA: TGTGCCAGCAGTGGTTATACTAGCGGGAGGGCCGGTGAGCAGTTCTTC
CDR3: CASSGYTSGRAGEQFF

size: .
D: .
J: TRBJ2-3
V: TRBV29-1
DNA: TGCAGCGTTGCGGGGGAAGGGGATACGCAGTATTTT
CDR3: CSVAGEGDTQYF

size: .
D: TRBD1
J: TRBJ2-3
V: TRBV5-1
DNA: TGCGCCAGCAGCCGCCGGACAGGGGGAAATACGCAGTATTTT
CDR3: CASSRRTGGNTQYF

size: .
D: .
J: TRBJ2-3
V: TRBV6-6
DNA: TGTGCCAGCTCCACCGGACGGAGCACAGATACGCAGTATTTT
CDR3: CASSTGRSTDTQYF

size: .
D: TRBD1
J: TRBJ1-6
V: TRBV27
DNA: TGTGCCAGCAGTTTATCCGGGACAGGGAGCTCCTATAATTCACCCCTCCACTTT
CDR3: CASSLSGTGSSYNSPLHF

size: .
D: .
J: TRBJ2-2
V: TRBV11-2
DNA: TGTGCCAGCAGTCGCGACAGGACAGCCGGGGAGCTGTTTTTT
CDR3: CASSRDRTAGELFF

size: .
D: TRBD1
J: TRBJ2-1
V: TRBV5-1
DNA: TGCGCCAGCAGCTTGGGGGACAGGGTTTACAATGAGCAGTTCTTC
CDR3: CASSLGDRVYNEQFF

size: .
D: .
J: TRBJ2-1
V: TRBV5-5
DNA: TGTGCCAGCAGCTTGGAGACTCTTAATGAGCAGTTCTTC
CDR3: CASSLETLNEQFF

size: .
D: TRBD1
J: TRBJ1-4
V: TRBV28
DNA: TGTGCCAGCAGTTTGTCCACAGGGGGCGTTGAAAAACTGTTTTTT
CDR3: CASSLSTGGVEKLFF

size: .
D: .
J: TRBJ1-5
V: TRBV2
DNA: TGTGCCAGCAGGGACCCTCGGTCGAATCAGCCCCAGCATTTT
CDR3: CASRDPRSNQPQHF

size: .
D: .
J: TRBJ2-5
V: TRBV5-8
DNA: TGTGCCAGCAGCTCAACAAGGTACCAAGAGACCCAGTACTTC
CDR3: CASSSTRYQETQYF

size: .
D: .
J: TRBJ2-1
V: TRBV4-3
DNA: TGCGCCAGCAGCCAGACAGCGGAAACCTACAATGAGCAGTTCTTC
CDR3: CASSQTAETYNEQFF

size: once
D: TRBD2
J: TRBJ2-2
V: TRBV11-2
DNA: TGTGCCAGCAGCTTACCTAGCGGGAGAAGCACCGGGGAGCTGTTTTTT
CDR3: CASSLPSGRSTGELFF

size: .
D: TRBD1
J: TRBJ2-3
V: TRBV4-1
DNA: TGCGCCAGCAGCTTACAGGGGTTCGACACAGATACGCAGTATTTT
CDR3: CASSLQGFDTDTQYF

size: .
D: .
J: TRBJ2-7
V: TRBV7-9
DNA: TGTGCCAGCAGCTTAGGGCCAACGGCTACCTACGAGCAGTACTTC
CDR3: CASSLGPTATYEQYF

size: .
D: .
J: TRBJ2-1
V: TRBV5-4
DNA: TGTGCCAGCAGCTTGGATGTTAGCTCCTACAATGAGCAGTTCTTC
CDR3: CASSLDVSSYNEQFF

size: .
D: .
J: TRBJ1-2
V: TRBV2
DNA: TGTGCCAGCAGCCTAGGGGGACACCTCTATGGCTACACCTTC
CDR3: CASSLGGHLYGYTF

size: once
D: TRBD1
J: TRBJ1-5
V: TRBV11-2
DNA: TGTGCCAGCAGCGAGGACAGGGACAATCAGCCCCAGCATTTT
CDR3: CASSEDRDNQPQHF

size: .
D: .
J: TRBJ2-5
V: TRBV5-5
DNA: TGTGCCAGCAGCTTGGGGAGGGTGGTGGGTGAGACCCAGTACTTC
CDR3: CASSLGRVVGETQYF

size: .
D: .
J: TRBJ2-7
V: TRBV6-1
DNA: TGTGCCAGCAGTGAAGGCCCAACAGACAGCTCCTACGAGCAGTACTTC
CDR3: CASSEGPTDSSYEQYF

size: .
D: .
J: TRBJ2-2
V: TRBV6-6
DNA: TGTGCCAGCAGTTATTTAAGGGACCCCAACACCGGGGAGCTGTTTTTT
CDR3: CASSYLRDPNTGELFF

size: .
D: TRBD1
J: TRBJ2-1
V: TRBV4-3
DNA: TGCGCCAGCAGCCAAGGGACAGGGGGGTTGCTTAAGCAGTTCTTC
CDR3: CASSQGTGGLLKQFF

size: .
D: TRBD1
J: TRBJ1-5
V: TRBV11-3
DNA: TGTGCCAGCAGCAAATGGCAGGGGGCAGGACAGCCCCAGCATTTT
CDR3: CASSKWQGAGQPQHF

size: .
D: .
J: TRBJ2-5
V: TRBV18
DNA: TGTGCCAGCTCGCCGCCGACTCAAGAGACCCAGTACTTC
CDR3: CASSPPTQETQYF